The T cell receptor beta chain under discussion was sequenced for a study of cytomegalovirus exposure and HLA in healthy donors. Study-level findings and limits: Many donors shared some public TCRs, even though most TCR sequences were rare. Being indistinguishable, some V segments were excluded, TRBV6-2 and TRBV6-3 among them.

In the PCR, 60 Vbeta and 13 Jbeta primers were used. The assay was immunoSEQ multiplex PCR, and TCRdb's table has in-frame clones only and misses some. Of more than 85,000 clones in the sample, more than 75% are singletons; the top ten hold around 3.8%. Notes on this clone: The antigen remains unidentified.

Germline V gene sequence: CDR1 SQVTM, CDR2 ANQGSEA. V lost 3 bases, J lost 0 bases, and 6 bases lay in between. The CDR3 has 13 residues. Source material: PBMCs. The rearrangement joins TRBV29-1 to TRBJ1-3, with D hard to call. This receptor was obtained from a woman in her forties or fifties in good health and CMV-seropositive. CDR3 loop: CSVDRVSGNTIYF. CDR3 nucleotides: TGCAGCGTTGATCGGGTCTCTGGAAACACCATATATTTT.